This entry is about one TCR beta chain. Methods used by the authors: Reference gene primer amplification yielded estimated nucleated cell counts. The assay was immunoSEQ multiplex PCR, and TCRdb's table has in-frame clones only and misses some. The V and J calls and clone size are taken from that table; D and trimming were inferred from the DNA. The table includes some 140,000 clones, 75% to 90% detected once. The data stem from a study of blood T cell repertoires in COVID-19. Overall study: Whether acute or convalescent, the COVID-19 samples came from the United States, Italy and Spain.

CDR3 length: 12 residues. Trimming removed 10 bases at V and 7 bases at J, with 13 bases between. This sequence joins TRBV12-3 or TRBV12-4 and TRBJ1-4; D ambiguous. The sample was peripheral blood. The clonotype originates from a human donor in a cohort sampled during active COVID-19. CDR3 amino acids: CAISALGEKLFF. In DNA, the CDR3 is TGTGCCATTAGCGCATTGGGTGAAAAACTGTTTTTT.